Here is one T cell receptor beta chain with its context. Authors' data handling: From reference gene primer amplification, estimates of nucleated cell counts were derived. Method: immunoSEQ multiplex PCR; TCRdb's copy keeps in-frame clones and lacks some. V and J calls and clone size are those listed in that table; D and trimming were worked out from the DNA. Among around 130,000 clones listed, 75% to 90% were seen once. The source of the sample is a study of blood T cell repertoires in COVID-19. Overall study context: The United States, Italy and Spain were the sources of the acute and convalescent COVID-19 samples.

Before being deemed recovered, Cohort 3 donors had two negative PCRs, clearance, or symptom resolution. Material for sequencing was PBMCs or T cells enriched from blood (not recorded which). The clonotype comes from a woman aged 50 to 65 who had recovered from COVID-19.

The CDR3 coding sequence is TGTGCCAGCAGCTTAGGGGACAGGGGATCCTATGGCTACACCTTC. Protein: CASSLGDRGSYGYTF. This sequence joins TRBV7-2 and TRBJ1-2; TRBD1 agrees at 10 bases. V shed 1 base, J shed 4 bases, and the junction held 3 bases outside the gene matches. Germline CDR1 is SGHTA and CDR2 is FQGNSA. The length of the CDR3 is 15 residues. The variable domain in full, completed from reference TRBV7-2 and TRBJ1-2, reads GAGVSQSPSNKVTEKGKDVELRCDPISGHTALYWYRQSLGQGLEFLIYFQGNSAPDKSGLPSDRFSAERTGGSVSTLTIQRTQQEDSAVYLCASSLGDRGSYGYTFGSGTRLTVV.